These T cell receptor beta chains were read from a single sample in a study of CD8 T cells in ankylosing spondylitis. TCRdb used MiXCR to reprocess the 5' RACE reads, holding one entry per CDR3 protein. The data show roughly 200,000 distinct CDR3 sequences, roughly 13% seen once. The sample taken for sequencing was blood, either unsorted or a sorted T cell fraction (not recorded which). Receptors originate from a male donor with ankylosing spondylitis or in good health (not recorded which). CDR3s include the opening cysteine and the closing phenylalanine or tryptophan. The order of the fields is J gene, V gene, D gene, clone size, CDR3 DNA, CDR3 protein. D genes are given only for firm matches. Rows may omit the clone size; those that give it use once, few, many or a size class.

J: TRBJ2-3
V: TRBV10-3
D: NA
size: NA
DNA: TGTGCCATCAGTGACGGCGCCCCTAGCACAGATACGCAGTATTTT
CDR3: CAISDGAPSTDTQYF

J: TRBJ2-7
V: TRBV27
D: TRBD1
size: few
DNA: TGTGCCAGCAGGGGGCCACCCGGGACAGGGGCCTACGAGCAGTACTTC
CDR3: CASRGPPGTGAYEQYF

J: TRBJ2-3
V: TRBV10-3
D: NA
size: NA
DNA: TGTGCCATCAGTGAGGGGCTTCGGACAGATACGCAGTATTTT
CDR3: CAISEGLRTDTQYF

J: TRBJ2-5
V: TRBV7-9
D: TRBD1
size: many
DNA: TGTGCCAGCAGCCCACAGGGGGCAGGAGAAGAGACCCAGTACTTC
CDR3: CASSPQGAGEETQYF

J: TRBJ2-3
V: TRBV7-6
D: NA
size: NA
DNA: TGTGCCAGCAGCTTGGGTGGGGGCCCGACAGATACGCAGTATTTT
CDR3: CASSLGGGPTDTQYF

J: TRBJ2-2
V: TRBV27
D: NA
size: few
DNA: TGTGCCAGCAGTTTAGTTCGGGGGGCTGCGGGCACCGGGGAGCTGTTTTTT
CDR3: CASSLVRGAAGTGELFF

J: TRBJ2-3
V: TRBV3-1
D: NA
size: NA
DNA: TGTGCCAGCAGCAGGGAGCGCCCAGATACGCAGTATTTT
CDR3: CASSRERPDTQYF

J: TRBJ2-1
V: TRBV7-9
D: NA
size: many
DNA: TGTGCCAGCAGCCTTCGCGGGGATAGCAATGAGCAGTTCTTC
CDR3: CASSLRGDSNEQFF

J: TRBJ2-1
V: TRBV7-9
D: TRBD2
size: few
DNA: TGTGCCAGCAGATCAAGCGGGGGCTACAATGAGCAGTTCTTC
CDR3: CASRSSGGYNEQFF

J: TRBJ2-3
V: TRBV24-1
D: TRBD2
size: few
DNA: TGTGCCACCAGTGGGACTAGCGTCGGCGCAGATACGCAGTATTTT
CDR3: CATSGTSVGADTQYF

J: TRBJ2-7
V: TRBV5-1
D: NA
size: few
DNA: TGCGCCAGCAGCTTCCGGACGAGTCTAACCGACGAGCAGTACTTC
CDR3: CASSFRTSLTDEQYF

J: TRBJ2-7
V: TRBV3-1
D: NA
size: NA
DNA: TGTGCCAGCAGCCCGGGCCTAGTTCAGTCGAAAGAGCAGTACTTC
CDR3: CASSPGLVQSKEQYF

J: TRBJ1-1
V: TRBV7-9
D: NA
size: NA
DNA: TGTGCCAGCAGGTATCTGAGGGGTGAAGACACTGAAGCTTTCTTT
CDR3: CASRYLRGEDTEAFF

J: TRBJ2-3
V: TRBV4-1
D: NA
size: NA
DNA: TGCGCCAGCAGCCACGCAGGGAGAGTGGATACGCAGTATTTT
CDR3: CASSHAGRVDTQYF

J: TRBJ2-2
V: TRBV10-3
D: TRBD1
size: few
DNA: TGTGCCATCAGTTTCCCCGGCCGGGACAGCCGTGAGACGAACACCGGGGAGCTGTTTTTT
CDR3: CAISFPGRDSRETNTGELFF